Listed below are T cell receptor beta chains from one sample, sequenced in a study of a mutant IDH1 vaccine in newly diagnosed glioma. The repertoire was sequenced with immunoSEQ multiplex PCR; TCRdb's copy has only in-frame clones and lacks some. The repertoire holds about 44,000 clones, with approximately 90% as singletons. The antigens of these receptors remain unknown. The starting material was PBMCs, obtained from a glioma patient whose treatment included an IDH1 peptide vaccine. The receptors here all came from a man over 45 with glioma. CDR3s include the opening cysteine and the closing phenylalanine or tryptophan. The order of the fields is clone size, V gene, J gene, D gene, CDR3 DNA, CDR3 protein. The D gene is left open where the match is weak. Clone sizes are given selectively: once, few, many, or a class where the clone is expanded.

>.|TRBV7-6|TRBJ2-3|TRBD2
TGTGCCAGCAGTCCCGGTAGCGGGGGGGCGACAGATACGCAGTATTTT
CASSPGSGGATDTQYF
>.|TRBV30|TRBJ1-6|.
TGTGCCTGGGCCGGGACGTTGAATTCACCCCTCCACTTT
CAWAGTLNSPLHF
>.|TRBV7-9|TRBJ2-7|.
TGTGCCAGCAGTCCCCTCCTCCACGAGCAGTACTTC
CASSPLLHEQYF
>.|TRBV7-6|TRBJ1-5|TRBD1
TGTGCCAGCAGCTTAGGACAGGGCCTCAATTCAAATCAGCCCCAGCATTTT
CASSLGQGLNSNQPQHF
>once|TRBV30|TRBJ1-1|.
TGTGCCTGGAGGAGGGGAATAACTGAAGCTTTCTTT
CAWRRGITEAFF
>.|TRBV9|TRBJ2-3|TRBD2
TGTGCCAGCAGCGTAGCGGGCGGGAGCCCAGATACGCAGTATTTT
CASSVAGGSPDTQYF
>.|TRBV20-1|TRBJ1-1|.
TGCAGTGCTAGTGGGGACACTGAAGCTTTCTTT
CSASGDTEAFF
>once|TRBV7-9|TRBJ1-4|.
TGTGCCAGCAGCCCCGCTCCGTGGTATTCGGCTGCTAATGAAAAACTGTTTTTT
CASSPAPWYSAANEKLFF
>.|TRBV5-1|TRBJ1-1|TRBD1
TGCGCCAGCAGCTCCGAGGACAGGGGGAGGAACACTGAAGCTTTCTTT
CASSSEDRGRNTEAFF
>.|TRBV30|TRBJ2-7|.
TGTGCCTGGAGCCCCCAGGGATACGAGCAGTACTTC
CAWSPQGYEQYF
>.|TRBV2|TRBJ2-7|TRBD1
TGTGCCAGCAGTGAGCAGGGACAGGGGGTTTTTTTC
CASSEQGQGVFF